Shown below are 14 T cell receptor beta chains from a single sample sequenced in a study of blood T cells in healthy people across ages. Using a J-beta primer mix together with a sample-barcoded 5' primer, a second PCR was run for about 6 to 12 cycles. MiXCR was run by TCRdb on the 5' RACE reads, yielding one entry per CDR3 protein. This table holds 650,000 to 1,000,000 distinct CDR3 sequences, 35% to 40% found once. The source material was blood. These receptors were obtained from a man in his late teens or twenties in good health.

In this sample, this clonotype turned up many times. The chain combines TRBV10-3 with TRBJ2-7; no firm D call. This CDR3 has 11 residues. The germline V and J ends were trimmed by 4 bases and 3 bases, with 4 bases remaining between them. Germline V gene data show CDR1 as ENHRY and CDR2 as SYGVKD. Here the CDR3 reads CAISADYEQYF. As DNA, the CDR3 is TGTGCCATCAGTGCCGACTACGAGCAGTACTTC.

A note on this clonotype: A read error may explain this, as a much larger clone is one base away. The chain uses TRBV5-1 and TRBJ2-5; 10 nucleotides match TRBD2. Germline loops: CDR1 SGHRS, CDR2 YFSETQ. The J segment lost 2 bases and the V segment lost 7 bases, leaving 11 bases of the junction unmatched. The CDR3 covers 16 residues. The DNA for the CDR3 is TGCGCCAGCGGCGCCCTGACTAGCGGGTTGCAAGAGACCCAGTACTTC. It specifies CASGALTSGLQETQYF.

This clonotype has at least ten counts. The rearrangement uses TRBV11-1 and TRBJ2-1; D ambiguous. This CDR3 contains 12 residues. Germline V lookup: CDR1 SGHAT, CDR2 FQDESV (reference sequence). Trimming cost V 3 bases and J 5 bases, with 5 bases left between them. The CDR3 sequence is CASSLTNNEQFF. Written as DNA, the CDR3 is TGTGCCAGCAGCTTGACCAACAATGAGCAGTTCTTC.

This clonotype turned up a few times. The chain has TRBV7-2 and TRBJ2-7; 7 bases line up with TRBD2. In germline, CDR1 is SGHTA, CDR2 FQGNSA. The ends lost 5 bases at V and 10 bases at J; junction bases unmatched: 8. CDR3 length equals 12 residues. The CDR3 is CASSGPTSPQYF. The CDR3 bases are TGTGCCAGCAGCGGACCGACTAGCCCCCAGTACTTC. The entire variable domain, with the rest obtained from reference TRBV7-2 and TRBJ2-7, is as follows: GAGVSQSPSNKVTEKGKDVELRCDPISGHTALYWYRQSLGQGLEFLIYFQGNSAPDKSGLPSDRFSAERTGGSVSTLTIQRTQQEDSAVYLCASSGPTSPQYFGPGTRLTVT.

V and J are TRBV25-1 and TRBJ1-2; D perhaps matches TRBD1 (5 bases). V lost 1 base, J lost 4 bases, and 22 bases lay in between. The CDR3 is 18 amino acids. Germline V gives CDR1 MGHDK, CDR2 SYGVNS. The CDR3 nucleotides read TGTGCCAGCAGTGAATTCTGGCGGGGAGGGGAAGATAGCTATGGCTACACCTTC. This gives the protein CASSEFWRGGEDSYGYTF.

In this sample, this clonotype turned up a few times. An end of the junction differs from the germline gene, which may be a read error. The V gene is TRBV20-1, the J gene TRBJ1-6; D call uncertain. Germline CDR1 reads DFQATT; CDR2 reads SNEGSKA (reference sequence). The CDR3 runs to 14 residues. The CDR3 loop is CSASKGSAFSPPHF. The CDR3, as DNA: TGCAGTGCTTCGAAAGGGTCAGCTTTCTCACCCCCCCACTTT.

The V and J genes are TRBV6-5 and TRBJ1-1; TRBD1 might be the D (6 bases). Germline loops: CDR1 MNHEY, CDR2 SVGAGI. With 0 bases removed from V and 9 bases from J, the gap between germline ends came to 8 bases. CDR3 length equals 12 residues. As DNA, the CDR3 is TGTGCCAGCAGTTACTCCGGGACAAAAGCTTTCTTT. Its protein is CASSYSGTKAFF.

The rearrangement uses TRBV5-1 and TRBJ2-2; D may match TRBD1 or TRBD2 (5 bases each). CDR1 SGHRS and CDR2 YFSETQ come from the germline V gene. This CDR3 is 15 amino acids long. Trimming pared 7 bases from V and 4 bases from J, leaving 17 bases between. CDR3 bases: TGCGCCAGCCAACCGGGACGCCCTTCCACCGGGGAGCTGTTTTTT. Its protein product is CASQPGRPSTGELFF.

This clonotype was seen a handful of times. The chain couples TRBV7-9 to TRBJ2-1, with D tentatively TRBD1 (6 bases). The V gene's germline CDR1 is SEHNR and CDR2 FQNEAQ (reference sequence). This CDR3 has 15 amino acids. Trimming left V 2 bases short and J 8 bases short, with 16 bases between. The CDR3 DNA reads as TGTGCCAGCAGCTTAACAGGGCTATCCCTCGATGAGCAGTTCTTC. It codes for CASSLTGLSLDEQFF.

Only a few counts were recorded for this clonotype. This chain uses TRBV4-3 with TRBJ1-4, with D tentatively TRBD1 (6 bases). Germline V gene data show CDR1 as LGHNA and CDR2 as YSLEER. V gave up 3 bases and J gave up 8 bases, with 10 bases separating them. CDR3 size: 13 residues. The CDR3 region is CASSQTGLEKLFF. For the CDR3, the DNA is TGCGCCAGCAGCCAGACAGGATTGGAAAAACTGTTTTTT.

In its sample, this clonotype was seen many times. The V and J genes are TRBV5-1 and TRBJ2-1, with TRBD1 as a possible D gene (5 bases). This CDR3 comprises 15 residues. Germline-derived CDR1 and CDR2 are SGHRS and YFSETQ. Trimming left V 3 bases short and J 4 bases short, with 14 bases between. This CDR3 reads CASSSQGVGYNEQFF. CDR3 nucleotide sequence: TGCGCCAGCAGCTCCCAGGGTGTTGGTTACAATGAGCAGTTCTTC.

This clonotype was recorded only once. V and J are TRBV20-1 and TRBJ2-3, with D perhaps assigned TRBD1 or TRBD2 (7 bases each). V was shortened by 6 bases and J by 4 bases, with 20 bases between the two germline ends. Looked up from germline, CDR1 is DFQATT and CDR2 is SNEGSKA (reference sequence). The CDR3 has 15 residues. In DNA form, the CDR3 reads TGCAGTGCCCCACCGGGGCAGGGGGGGGCAGATACGCAGTATTTT. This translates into CSAPPGQGGADTQYF.

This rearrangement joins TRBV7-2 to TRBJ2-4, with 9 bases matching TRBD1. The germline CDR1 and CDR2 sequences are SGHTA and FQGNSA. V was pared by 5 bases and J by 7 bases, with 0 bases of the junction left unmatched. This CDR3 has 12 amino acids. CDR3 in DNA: TGTGCCAGCAGCGACAGGGGGAACATTCAGTACTTC. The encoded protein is CASSDRGNIQYF.

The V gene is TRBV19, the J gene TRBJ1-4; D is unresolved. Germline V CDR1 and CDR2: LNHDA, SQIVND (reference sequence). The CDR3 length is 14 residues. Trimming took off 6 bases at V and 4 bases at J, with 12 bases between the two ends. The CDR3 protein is CASRQGPNNEKLFF. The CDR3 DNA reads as TGTGCCAGTAGGCAAGGTCCAAATAATGAAAAACTGTTTTTT.